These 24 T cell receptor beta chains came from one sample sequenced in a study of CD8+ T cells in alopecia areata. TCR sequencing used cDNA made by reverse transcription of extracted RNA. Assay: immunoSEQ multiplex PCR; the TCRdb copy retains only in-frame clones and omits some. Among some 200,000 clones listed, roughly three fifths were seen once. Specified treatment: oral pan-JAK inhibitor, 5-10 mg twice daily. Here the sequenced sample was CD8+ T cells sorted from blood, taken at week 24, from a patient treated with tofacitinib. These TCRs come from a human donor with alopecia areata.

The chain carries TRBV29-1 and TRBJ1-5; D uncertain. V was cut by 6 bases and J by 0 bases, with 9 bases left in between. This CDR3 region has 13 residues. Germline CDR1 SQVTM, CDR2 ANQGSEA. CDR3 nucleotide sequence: TGCAGCGTCCGGACGGATAGCAATCAGCCCCAGCATTTT. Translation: CSVRTDSNQPQHF.

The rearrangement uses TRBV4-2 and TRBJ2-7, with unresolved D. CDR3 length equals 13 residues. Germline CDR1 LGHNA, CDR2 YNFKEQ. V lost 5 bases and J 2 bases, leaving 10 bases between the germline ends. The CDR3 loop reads CASSLQEAYEQYF. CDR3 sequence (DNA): TGTGCCAGCAGCTTGCAAGAGGCCTACGAGCAGTACTTC.

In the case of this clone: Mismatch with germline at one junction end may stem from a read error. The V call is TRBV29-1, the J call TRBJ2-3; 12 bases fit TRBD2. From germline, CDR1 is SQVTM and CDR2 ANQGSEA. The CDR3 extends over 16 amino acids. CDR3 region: CSVEGLAGISTDTQYF. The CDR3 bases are TGCAGCGTGGAAGGACTAGCGGGGATAAGCACAGATACGCAGTATTTT.

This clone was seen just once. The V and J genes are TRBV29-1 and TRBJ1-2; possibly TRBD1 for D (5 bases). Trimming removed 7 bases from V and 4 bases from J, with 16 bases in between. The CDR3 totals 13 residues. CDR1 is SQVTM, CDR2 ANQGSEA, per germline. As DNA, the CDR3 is TGCAGCGCCGCTACGGGGGTTTTCTATGGCTACACCTTC. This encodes CSAATGVFYGYTF.

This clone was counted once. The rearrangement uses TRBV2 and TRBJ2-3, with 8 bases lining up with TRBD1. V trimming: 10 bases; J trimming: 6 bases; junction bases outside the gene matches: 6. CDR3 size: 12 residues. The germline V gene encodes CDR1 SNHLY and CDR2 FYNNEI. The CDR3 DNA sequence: TGTGCCATATTGACAGGGGAGGATACGCAGTATTTT. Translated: CAILTGEDTQYF.

The CDR3 DNA follows: TGTGCCTGGAGTGTACGCGGGGCGATGGCCGGGGAGGGCTACACCTTC. Residues: CAWSVRGAMAGEGYTF. V is TRBV30 and J is TRBJ1-2; TRBD1 might be the D (5 bases). CDR3 length: 16 amino acids. Trimming pared 0 bases from V and 8 bases from J, leaving 22 bases between. Germline V gene data show CDR1 as GTSNPN and CDR2 as SVGIG (reference sequence).

CDR3 nucleotides: TGTGCCACCAGCAGAGGGGAGGGGCGGGAGACCCAGTACTTC. Translating it yields CATSRGEGRETQYF. The chain links TRBV15 to TRBJ2-5; TRBD2 aligns across 7 bases. CDR3 length: 14 amino acids. From germline, CDR1 is LNHNV and CDR2 YYDKDF (reference sequence). V lost 1 base, J lost 5 bases, and 4 bases stayed unmatched.

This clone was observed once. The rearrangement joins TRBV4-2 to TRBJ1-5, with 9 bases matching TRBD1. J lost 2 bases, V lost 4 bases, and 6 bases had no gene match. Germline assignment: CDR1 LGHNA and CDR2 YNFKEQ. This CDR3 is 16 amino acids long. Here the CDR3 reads CASSLEQGARNQPQHF. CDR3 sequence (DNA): TGTGCCAGCAGCCTAGAACAGGGGGCCCGCAATCAGCCCCAGCATTTT.

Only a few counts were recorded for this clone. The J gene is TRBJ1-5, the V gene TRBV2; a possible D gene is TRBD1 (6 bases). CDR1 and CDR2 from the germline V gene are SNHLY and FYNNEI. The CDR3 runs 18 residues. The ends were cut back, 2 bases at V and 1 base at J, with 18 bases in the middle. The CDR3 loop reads CASSEKVVGARSNQPQHF. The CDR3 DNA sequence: TGTGCCAGCAGTGAAAAGGTTGTGGGGGCTAGAAGCAATCAGCCCCAGCATTTT.

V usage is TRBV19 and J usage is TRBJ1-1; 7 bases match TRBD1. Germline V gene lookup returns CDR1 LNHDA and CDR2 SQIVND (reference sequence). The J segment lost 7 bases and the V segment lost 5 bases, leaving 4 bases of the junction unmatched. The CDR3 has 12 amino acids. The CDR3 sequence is CASSVGGVEAFF. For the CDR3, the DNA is TGTGCCAGTAGTGTAGGGGGCGTTGAAGCTTTCTTT.

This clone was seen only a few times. CDR3 sequence: CASSRSRGGPGDTQYF. CDR3 in DNA: TGTGCCAGCAGTCGGAGTCGCGGGGGGCCCGGAGATACGCAGTATTTT. This chain uses TRBV7-9 with TRBJ2-3; 8 bases line up with TRBD2. This CDR3 region has 16 residues. Germline V gene data show CDR1 as SEHNR and CDR2 as FQNEAQ (reference sequence). The trim removed 6 bases at V and 5 bases at J, leaving 13 bases unmatched.

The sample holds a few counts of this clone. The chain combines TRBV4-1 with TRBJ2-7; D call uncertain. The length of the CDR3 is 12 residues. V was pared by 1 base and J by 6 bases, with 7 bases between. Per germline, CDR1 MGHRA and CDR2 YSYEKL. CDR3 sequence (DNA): TGCGCCAGCAGCCAAGTAGCTAGCGAGCAGTACTTC. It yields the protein CASSQVASEQYF.

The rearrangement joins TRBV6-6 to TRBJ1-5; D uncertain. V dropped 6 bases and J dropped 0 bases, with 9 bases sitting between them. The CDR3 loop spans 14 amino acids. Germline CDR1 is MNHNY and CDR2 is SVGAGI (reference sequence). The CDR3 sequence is CASSRTDSNQPQHF. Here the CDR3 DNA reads TGTGCCAGCAGCCGGACTGATAGCAATCAGCCCCAGCATTTT.

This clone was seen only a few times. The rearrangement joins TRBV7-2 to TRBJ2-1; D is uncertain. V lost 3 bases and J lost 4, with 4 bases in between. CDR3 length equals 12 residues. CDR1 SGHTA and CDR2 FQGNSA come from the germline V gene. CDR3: CASSFLYNEQFF. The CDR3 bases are TGTGCCAGCAGCTTCCTATACAATGAGCAGTTCTTC.

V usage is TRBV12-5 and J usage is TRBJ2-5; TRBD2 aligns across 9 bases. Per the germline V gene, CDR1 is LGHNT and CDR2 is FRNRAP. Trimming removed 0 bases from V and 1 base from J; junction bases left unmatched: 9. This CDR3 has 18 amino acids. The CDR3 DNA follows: TGTGCTAGTGGTTTGGTCGTCACTAGCGGGCAAATCCAAGAGACCCAGTACTTC. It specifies CASGLVVTSGQIQETQYF.

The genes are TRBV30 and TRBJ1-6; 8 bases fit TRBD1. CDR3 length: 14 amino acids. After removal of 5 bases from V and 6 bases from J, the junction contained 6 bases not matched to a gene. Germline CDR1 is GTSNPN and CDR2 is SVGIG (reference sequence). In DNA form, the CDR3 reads TGTGCCTGGCAGACAGGGGCCGGTAATTCACCCCTCCACTTT. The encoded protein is CAWQTGAGNSPLHF.

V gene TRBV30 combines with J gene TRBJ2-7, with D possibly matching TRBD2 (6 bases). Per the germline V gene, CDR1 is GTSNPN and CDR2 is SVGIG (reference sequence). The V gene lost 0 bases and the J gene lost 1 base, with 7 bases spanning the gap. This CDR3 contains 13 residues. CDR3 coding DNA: TGTGCCTGGAGTGTGGGGAGGTCCTACGAGCAGTACTTC. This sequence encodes CAWSVGRSYEQYF.

CDR3 nucleotides: TGTGCCAGCAGCTTGGGGTTTTCATCCAGGGACGACACCGGGGAGCTGTTTTTT. It translates to CASSLGFSSRDDTGELFF. V and J are TRBV5-6 and TRBJ2-2; D possibly uses TRBD1 or TRBD2 (5 bases each). The V end lost 0 bases, the J end lost 3 bases, and 18 bases lay between the germline ends. CDR1 and CDR2 (germline): SGHDT, YYEEEE. The CDR3 sequence is 18 residues long.

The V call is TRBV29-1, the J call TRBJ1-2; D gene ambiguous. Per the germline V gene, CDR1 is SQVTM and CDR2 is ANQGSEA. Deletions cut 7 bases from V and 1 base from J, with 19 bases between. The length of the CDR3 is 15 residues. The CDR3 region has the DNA TGCAGCGCTGAGGCGGACGGACCCGATAACTATGGCTACACCTTC. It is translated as CSAEADGPDNYGYTF.

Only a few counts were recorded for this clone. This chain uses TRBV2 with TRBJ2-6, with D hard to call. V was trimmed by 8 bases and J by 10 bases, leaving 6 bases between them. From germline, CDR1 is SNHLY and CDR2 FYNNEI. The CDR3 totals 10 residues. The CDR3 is CASLGNVLTF. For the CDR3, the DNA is TGTGCCAGCCTTGGAAACGTCCTGACTTTC.

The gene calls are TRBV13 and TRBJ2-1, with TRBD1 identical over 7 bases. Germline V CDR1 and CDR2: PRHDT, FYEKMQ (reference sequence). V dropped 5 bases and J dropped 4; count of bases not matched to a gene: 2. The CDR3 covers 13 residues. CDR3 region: CASSPGGYNEQFF. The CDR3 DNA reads TGTGCCAGCAGCCCAGGGGGATACAATGAGCAGTTCTTC.

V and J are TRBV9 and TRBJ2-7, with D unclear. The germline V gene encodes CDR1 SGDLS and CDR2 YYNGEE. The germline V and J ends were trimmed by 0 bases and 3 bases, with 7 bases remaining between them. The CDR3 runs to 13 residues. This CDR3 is CASSVDASYEQYF. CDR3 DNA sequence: TGTGCCAGCAGCGTAGACGCCAGCTACGAGCAGTACTTC.

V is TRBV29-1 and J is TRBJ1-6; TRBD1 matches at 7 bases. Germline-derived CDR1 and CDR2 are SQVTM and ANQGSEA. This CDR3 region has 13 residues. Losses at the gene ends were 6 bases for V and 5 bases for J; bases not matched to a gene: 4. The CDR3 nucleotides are TGCAGCGTGCGACAGGGACATAATTCACCCCTCCACTTT. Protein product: CSVRQGHNSPLHF.

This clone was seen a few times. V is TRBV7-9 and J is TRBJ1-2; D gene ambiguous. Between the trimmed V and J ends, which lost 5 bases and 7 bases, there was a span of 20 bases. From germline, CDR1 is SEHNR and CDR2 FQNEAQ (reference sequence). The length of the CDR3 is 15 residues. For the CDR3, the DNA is TGTGCCAGCAGCCCGTGGTTCGTGCAAGGGTCTGGCTACACCTTC. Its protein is CASSPWFVQGSGYTF.